A selection of T cell receptor beta chains follows, all from one sample in a study of identical twins. One entry per CDR3 protein, called by TCRdb with MiXCR from the 5' RACE reads. The sample contains approximately 500,000 distinct CDR3 sequences, roughly 24% of which appear only once. This sample was shared with a second study, whose subject was T cells expressing NK-cell markers.

The sequenced material came from CD4+ T cells sorted from blood. All receptors come from a woman under 30 in good health. The conserved cysteine and the conserved F or W are not part of the CDR3 here.

v_gene	CDR3aa
TRBV11-1	ASRYRRVGDSGANVLT
TRBV20-1	SAGGGRAPETQY
TRBV7-8	ASRPGLAGGEQF
TRBV5-6	ASSLVRKRGPTNEQF
TRBV12-3/TRBV12-4	ASSLRGGSNQPQH
TRBV29-1	SVYSPTNYGYT
TRBV7-9	ASSLGESGNTEAF
TRBV9	ASSVDSSIQY
TRBV7-6	ASSSRPLGNEQF
TRBV2	ATTGRSYEQY
TRBV9	ASSVAHGELF